These 27 T cell receptor beta chains share one sample of origin, sequenced in a study of T-cell reconstitution after alpha-beta-depleted transplantation in children. Unique molecular identifiers were incorporated into the prepared TCRbeta library. MiXCR, applied by TCRdb to the PCR reads, yields one record per CDR3 protein. The repertoire holds some 300,000 distinct CDR3 sequences, with 10% as singletons. The sample here was PBMCs from the stem cell graft donor, taken from the stem cell graft. These TCRs come from a human donor who donated a stem cell graft to a child with acute lymphoblastic leukemia.

The gene calls are TRBV12-3 or TRBV12-4 and TRBJ2-1; no clear D gene. V lost 1 base to trimming and J lost 8 bases, with 6 bases between them. The CDR3 totals 12 residues. CDR3 amino acids: CASSLGPDEQFF. The CDR3 DNA reads TGTGCCAGCAGTTTAGGGCCCGATGAGCAGTTCTTC.

The J gene is TRBJ2-5, the V gene TRBV7-9; maybe TRBD1 (5 bases). V was pared by 2 bases and J by 0 bases, with 16 bases between. This CDR3 region has 17 residues. CDR1 is SEHNR, CDR2 FQNEAQ, per germline (reference sequence). In DNA form, the CDR3 reads TGTGCCAGCAGCTTAAGGGGATCCTACAGCAACCAAGAGACCCAGTACTTC. The encoded protein is CASSLRGSYSNQETQYF. The entire variable domain, with the rest obtained from reference TRBV7-9 and TRBJ2-5, is as follows: DTGVSQNPRHKITKRGQNVTFRCDPISEHNRLYWYRQTLGQGPEFLTYFQNEAQLEKSRLLSDRFSAERPKGSFSTLEIQRTEQGDSAMYLCASSLRGSYSNQETQYFGPGTRLLVL.

This clonotype was observed a handful of times. The chain couples TRBV28 to TRBJ2-4; a possible D gene is TRBD2 (5 bases). CDR3 size: 15 residues. V shed 7 bases and J shed 2 bases, with 15 bases lying between them. The germline gives CDR1 MDHEN, CDR2 SYDVKM. DNA for the CDR3: TGTGCCAGCATACCTTCTGACGGGACCAAAAACATTCAGTACTTC. It encodes CASIPSDGTKNIQYF.

This clonotype was detected many times. The chain uses TRBV7-2 and TRBJ2-3; D assignment may be TRBD1 or TRBD2 (5 bases each). V lost 4 bases, J lost 5 bases, and 10 bases lay in between. The germline CDR1 and CDR2 sequences are SGHTA and FQGNSA. The CDR3 loop spans 13 amino acids. As DNA, the CDR3 is TGTGCCAGCAGCTCAACTGGGGGAGATACGCAGTATTTT. This sequence encodes CASSSTGGDTQYF.

This clonotype showed up just a few times. The V gene is TRBV12-3 or TRBV12-4, the J gene TRBJ2-5, with TRBD1 matching over 7 bases. The CDR3 spans 15 residues. V trimming: 4 bases; J trimming: 2 bases; junction bases outside the gene matches: 7. The DNA of the CDR3 is TGTGCCAGCAGTTCCGGGACAGACAGTCAAGAGACCCAGTACTTC. Amino acid sequence: CASSSGTDSQETQYF.

This clonotype was seen repeatedly, ten times or more. The V call is TRBV28, the J call TRBJ2-1, with D perhaps assigned TRBD1 or TRBD2 (5 bases each). The germline gives CDR1 MDHEN, CDR2 SYDVKM. The CDR3 is 14 residues long. V was trimmed by 3 bases and J by 8 bases, leaving 14 bases between them. The CDR3 sequence is CASSFRDRRDEQFF. The CDR3, as DNA: TGTGCCAGCAGTTTTCGGGACCGGCGGGATGAGCAGTTCTTC.

The gene calls are TRBV6-2 or TRBV6-3 and TRBJ2-1, with 12 nucleotides matching TRBD2. J lost 8 bases, V lost 4 bases, and 6 bases had no gene match. Germline V CDR1 and CDR2: MNHEY, SVGEGT. The CDR3 consists of 15 residues. CDR3: CASSSPSGRGYEQFF. The DNA of the CDR3 is TGTGCCAGCAGTTCCCCTAGCGGGAGGGGGTATGAGCAGTTCTTC.

This rearrangement joins TRBV5-5 to TRBJ2-3; TRBD2 agrees at 11 bases. The CDR3 is 16 amino acids. After removal of 4 bases from V and 1 base from J, the junction contained 5 bases not matched to a gene. CDR1 is SGHKS and CDR2 is YYEKEE in the germline V gene (reference sequence). CDR3 in amino acids: CASSQPGLAGTDTQYF. The CDR3 DNA follows: TGTGCCAGCAGCCAGCCGGGACTAGCGGGCACAGATACGCAGTATTTT.

This clonotype turned up a few times. The gene calls are TRBV28 and TRBJ1-6, with D hard to call. The V and J ends lost 3 bases and 3 bases respectively, with 9 bases between them. Per the germline V gene, CDR1 is MDHEN and CDR2 is SYDVKM. This CDR3 comprises 15 residues. In DNA, the CDR3 is TGTGCCAGCAGTTTTCCCGACCGCTATAATTCACCCCTCCACTTT. Its translation: CASSFPDRYNSPLHF.

This clonotype has just a few counts. The genes are TRBV3-1 and TRBJ2-7, with D possibly matching TRBD2 (6 bases). Germline values: CDR1 LGHDT, CDR2 YNNKEL (reference sequence). V was trimmed by 6 bases and J by 5 bases, leaving 8 bases between them. This CDR3 region has 11 residues. CDR3: CASSLANEQYF. The CDR3 nucleotides are TGTGCCAGCAGTCTAGCGAACGAGCAGTACTTC.

This clonotype was recorded many times. This chain uses TRBV25-1 with TRBJ2-5; possible D gene TRBD1, 7 bases. V shed 2 bases and J shed 5 bases, with 15 bases lying between them. CDR1 and CDR2 (germline): MGHDK, SYGVNS. The CDR3 has 15 residues. This CDR3 is CASSEGGGRGETQYF. The CDR3 DNA follows: TGTGCCAGCAGTGAAGGAGGGGGCCGGGGGGAGACCCAGTACTTC. Full variable domain (missing parts from reference TRBV25-1 and TRBJ2-5): EADIYQTPRYLVIGTGKKITLECSQTMGHDKMYWYQQDPGMELHLIHYSYGVNSTEKGDLSSESTVSRIRTEHFPLTLESARPSHTSQYLCASSEGGGRGETQYFGPGTRLLVL.

The genes are TRBV4-1 and TRBJ2-7; D unclear. The V gene's germline CDR1 is MGHRA and CDR2 YSYEKL. The CDR3 sequence is 14 residues long. V was trimmed by 0 bases and J by 3 bases, leaving 9 bases between them. CDR3 residues: CASSQEGSDYEQYF. In DNA, the CDR3 is TGCGCCAGCAGCCAAGAAGGGTCAGACTACGAGCAGTACTTC.

This clonotype was observed many times. The genes are TRBV12-3 or TRBV12-4 and TRBJ2-6; D remains unclear. V dropped 10 bases and J dropped 2 bases, with 12 bases sitting between them. The CDR3 length is 14 residues. The CDR3 reads CANPPATGANVLTF. The CDR3 DNA follows: TGTGCCAACCCCCCGGCCACTGGGGCCAACGTCCTGACTTTC.

The chain is built from TRBV4-2 and TRBJ1-1; the D is unclear. The CDR3 runs to 13 residues. V dropped 8 bases and J dropped 4 bases, with 14 bases sitting between them. The V gene's germline CDR1 is LGHNA and CDR2 YNFKEQ. The DNA of the CDR3 is TGTGCCAGCTCGCGACAACATATCACTGAAGCTTTCTTT. It encodes CASSRQHITEAFF.

The V gene is TRBV7-8, the J gene TRBJ2-1, with D possibly matching TRBD2 (6 bases). In germline, CDR1 is SGHVS, CDR2 FQNEAQ. The V end lost 0 bases, the J end lost 4 bases, and 13 bases lay between the germline ends. This CDR3 has 16 amino acids. This CDR3 is CASSLAPGVGYNEQFF. CDR3 DNA: TGTGCCAGCAGCTTAGCCCCGGGAGTGGGTTACAATGAGCAGTTCTTC.

This clonotype was detected only a few times. The V and J genes are TRBV27 and TRBJ1-1; weak D call: TRBD1 (5 bases). Germline CDR1 and CDR2: MNHEY and SMNVEV (reference sequence). This CDR3 contains 15 residues. Trimming shortened V by 4 bases and J by 3 bases, and 15 bases separated the two germline ends. CDR3 residues: CASSYGDLLHTEAFF. CDR3 nucleotides: TGTGCCAGCAGTTACGGGGACCTGTTGCACACTGAAGCTTTCTTT.

This chain connects TRBV25-1 to TRBJ2-1; a weak D match, TRBD1 (5 bases). CDR3 length: 15 amino acids. Germline V lookup: CDR1 MGHDK, CDR2 SYGVNS. The germline V and J ends were trimmed by 7 bases and 4 bases, with 17 bases remaining between them. In nucleotides, the CDR3 is TGTGCCAGCACCCCCCAGGCAGGGCCGTACAATGAGCAGTTCTTC. It translates to CASTPQAGPYNEQFF.

This chain links TRBV20-1 with TRBJ2-1; no clear D gene. Germline V gene data show CDR1 as DFQATT and CDR2 as SNEGSKA (reference sequence). This CDR3 region has 12 residues. For the CDR3, the DNA is TGCAGAGCTGGGAAGACCTCAAATGAGCAGTTCTTC. This sequence encodes CRAGKTSNEQFF.

This clonotype was counted at least ten times. The chain couples TRBV20-1 to TRBJ1-5, with 10 bases lining up with TRBD1. The CDR3 runs 14 residues. Per the germline V gene, CDR1 is DFQATT and CDR2 is SNEGSKA (reference sequence). The junction had 9 bases not matched to a gene; V was cut back by 6 bases and J by 7 bases. CDR3 amino acids: CSAERQGAWQPQHF. The CDR3 DNA reads TGCAGTGCCGAGAGACAGGGGGCTTGGCAGCCCCAGCATTTT.

This chain links TRBV4-1 with TRBJ2-7; 7 positions match TRBD2. The CDR3 is 16 residues long. Germline assignment: CDR1 MGHRA and CDR2 YSYEKL. V lost 0 bases and J lost 2; bases outside the gene matches: 7. The chain's CDR3 is CASSQEEGGPPYEQYF. The CDR3 DNA follows: TGCGCCAGCAGCCAAGAAGAGGGAGGGCCCCCCTACGAGCAGTACTTC.

This clonotype has more than one count but fewer than ten. This rearrangement joins TRBV6-1 to TRBJ2-2; 7 nucleotides agree with TRBD1. Germline values: CDR1 MNHNS, CDR2 SASEGT. V dropped 7 bases and J dropped 5; count of bases not matched to a gene: 4. The CDR3 has 13 residues. CDR3 coding DNA: TGTGCCAGCATAGGGACAGTGACCGGGGAGCTGTTTTTT. Translating gives CASIGTVTGELFF.

The sample holds many counts of this clonotype. The chain joins TRBV5-1 to TRBJ1-2, with D possibly TRBD1 on 5 matching bases. This CDR3 region has 13 residues. Trimming pared 0 bases from V and 7 bases from J, leaving 10 bases between. Germline V gives CDR1 SGHRS, CDR2 YFSETQ. CDR3 coding DNA: TGCGCCAGCAGCTTGGCAGCGGGGCTTGGCTACACCTTC. As protein: CASSLAAGLGYTF.

The V and J genes are TRBV6-5 and TRBJ2-5; perhaps TRBD2 as D (7 bases). Germline CDR1 reads MNHEY; CDR2 reads SVGAGI. The CDR3 contains 15 residues. Trimming took 7 bases from V and 4 from J, leaving 19 bases between them. DNA for the CDR3: TGTGCCAGCACCCAGAACCCGGGGGGCGGAGAGACCCAGTACTTC. Translating it yields CASTQNPGGGETQYF.

V is TRBV4-3 and J is TRBJ1-4; no definite D call. CDR3 length equals 16 residues. In germline, CDR1 is LGHNA, CDR2 YSLEER. The V and J ends lost 4 bases and 0 bases respectively, with 12 bases between them. CDR3 sequence: CASSPNPGTTNEKLFF. In nucleotides, the CDR3 is TGCGCCAGCAGCCCCAACCCGGGGACAACTAATGAAAAACTGTTTTTT.

J is TRBJ2-3 and V is TRBV29-1, with 12 nucleotides matching TRBD2. Germline loops: CDR1 SQVTM, CDR2 ANQGSEA. The V gene end was trimmed by 6 bases and the J gene end by 1 base; junction bases not matched to a gene: 5. The CDR3 is 15 residues long. The CDR3 coding sequence is TGCAGCGTGACTAGCGGGAGAAGGGGCACAGATACGCAGTATTTT. Translating gives CSVTSGRRGTDTQYF.

This clonotype was picked up many times. V gene TRBV29-1 combines with J gene TRBJ2-1, with 11 bases that match TRBD2. This CDR3 has 15 amino acids. Germline CDR1 and CDR2: SQVTM and ANQGSEA. Germline trimming cut 6 bases from V and 5 bases from J; bases unmatched to any gene: 9. CDR3 residues: CSVRTSGSKNNEQFF. As DNA, the CDR3 is TGCAGCGTCCGAACTAGCGGGAGCAAAAACAATGAGCAGTTCTTC.

The chain is built from TRBV30 and TRBJ2-3, with D uncertain. CDR3 size: 14 residues. Trimming shortened V by 1 base and J by 4 bases, and 12 bases separated the two germline ends. CDR1 is GTSNPN, CDR2 SVGIG, per germline (reference sequence). DNA of the CDR3: TGTGCCTGGAGTGAGGGTAGACCAGCAGATACGCAGTATTTT. Amino acid sequence: CAWSEGRPADTQYF.